This TCR beta chain was sequenced in a study of tumor-infiltrating lymphocytes in primary liver carcinoma. Using a constant-region primer together with ProtoScript II reverse transcriptase, TCR beta cDNA was made from roughly 540 ng of total RNA. Researchers made the TCR beta libraries by running three nested multiplex PCR rounds with slightly modified ARM-PCR. Two initial PCR rounds of around 9 cycles each paired TRBV1-TRBV30 forward primers with a C-beta reverse primer. TCRdb re-called the multiplex PCR reads through MiXCR, storing one row per CDR3 protein. The data hold around 71,000 distinct CDR3 sequences, with over 55% observed a single time. There are many counts of this clonotype. It was from 20-30 mg of unsorted bulk tissue that RNA and DNA were co-extracted. The germline V gene encodes CDR1 MDHEN and CDR2 SYDVKM. The CDR3 is made up of 15 amino acids. V lost 8 bases and J 7 bases, leaving 23 bases between the germline ends.

This sequence joins TRBV28 and TRBJ1-2; D is uncertain. The TCR originated in a woman aged 60 to 75 with primary liver carcinoma and hepatitis B virus infection. Material: liver tumor tissue from sampling region 4. The subset denotes: tumor region T4, right-lateral pole. The CDR3 DNA reads TGTGCCAGCCTTATTCCGGCGGGAGGTGGTTCTGGCTACACCTTC. The encoded protein is CASLIPAGGGSGYTF.